The present TCR beta chain was sequenced within a study of early T cells in non-severe SARS-CoV-2 infection. Across the study: Chains were unpaired, as sequencing was done on bulk RNA from unsorted whole blood.

Individual cDNA molecules were tagged with unique molecular identifiers, the study reported. MiXCR was run by TCRdb on the 5' RACE reads, yielding one entry per CDR3 protein. The table lists under 85,000 distinct CDR3 sequences, 14% of them singletons. As regards this clonotype: Its antigen remains unknown.

General study findings and limits: VDJdb matching skewed toward anti-spike CD8 responses, missing private and CD4 specificities.

This CDR3 has 14 amino acids. V gave up 5 bases and J gave up 1 base, with 9 bases separating them. Germline V gene sequence: CDR1 MNHNS, CDR2 SASEGT. This TCR came from an adult who was a healthcare worker with PCR-confirmed SARS-CoV-2 infection or an uninfected control (not recorded which). The input for sequencing was whole blood, taken at baseline. V gene TRBV6-1 combines with J gene TRBJ1-3; a weak D match, TRBD1 (6 bases). This CDR3 reads CASSRTASGNTIYF. Written as DNA, the CDR3 is TGTGCCAGCAGTAGGACAGCTTCTGGAAACACCATATATTTT.